This T cell receptor beta chain was identified in a study of blood T cell repertoires in COVID-19 (TCRdb year 2020). Regarding the complete study: The collaborator samples originated in the United States, Italy and Spain and spanned the acute and convalescent phases of COVID-19. The dataset comprised deeply sampled blood TCRbeta repertoires from subjects exposed to, actively infected with, or recovered from COVID-19. Where available, HLA class I and class II types were taken from metadata supplied by the sample provider and were not determined by assay-based typing. Sample metadata almost always included a de-identified subject ID, COVID-19 status, age in years and sex. The repertoires were released in a freely available public database meant as a resource for research on the immune response to SARS-CoV-2. Samples were obtained from the ongoing ImmuneRACE study (first 160 participants) and from 1,254 subjects provided by 6 global collaborators. The material from the prospective study consisted of cDNA or gDNA derived from T cells, B-cell-depleted T cells, or PBMCs.

The V end gives up 5 bases and the J end 7 bases, leaving 10 bases in the junction not matched to a gene. Spanning cysteine to phenylalanine, the CDR3 consists of 15 amino acids. The only DNA kept is the CDR3, 45 bases in frame from the first base. According to the germline V gene, CDR1 reads SGHVS and CDR2 reads FNYEAQ. The collaborating institutions used their own protocols to collect whole blood in K2EDTA tubes. For TCRbeta analysis, collaborators shipped samples in one of three forms: frozen whole blood, isolated PBMCs, or DNA extracted from either of those sample types. Broader findings and caveats from the paper: Clinical and demographic metadata were provided uncurated, with the amount varying by source and participant.

TCRbeta CDR3 regions were amplified from genomic DNA using the immunoSEQ Assay, a bias-controlled multiplex PCR. The authors processed their data as follows. The number of nucleated cells in each sample was estimated from the amplification of reference gene primers within the assay. Sequence reads were collapsed and filtered to measure the absolute abundance of every unique TCRbeta CDR3 rearrangement. For each sample, productive Simpson clonality was calculated as the square root of Simpson's diversity index across productive rearrangements. The clones in this table, taken by TCRdb from immuneACCESS, are in-frame only. Not every clone is retained; where verified, under half of the shortfall comes from an unresolved V gene, and the cause of the rest is unknown. V and J calls and clone size are those listed in that table; D and trimming were worked out from the DNA. For this sample there are 100,000 to 150,000 clones; over 75% appear just once. The ten most abundant clones make up under 4% of the sample.

In regard to this clone: There is no known antigen for this receptor. Base qualities are not at hand, and no much larger clone is one base apart.

Sequenced: peripheral blood. The rearranged segments are TRBV7-6 and TRBJ2-5; 10 bases in the junction line up with TRBD2. The receptor was isolated from a man aged 55-75 years with acute or convalescent COVID-19. The DNA sequence is TGTGCCAGCAGCAGAGCGGGAGGGCCGGGGGCGACCCAGTACTTC. Translated, this gives CASSRAGGPGATQYF.